What follows are 24 T cell receptor beta chains derived from one specimen sequenced in a study of blood T cell repertoires in COVID-19. Generated by immunoSEQ multiplex PCR, the TCRdb table keeps only in-frame clones and is missing some. Of around 260,000 clones listed, roughly nine tenths are singletons. Input material: peripheral blood. The source is a man aged 18 to 29 with active or convalescent COVID-19.

This chain connects TRBV5-1 to TRBJ2-7; TRBD1 is a possible D gene (5 bases). The CDR3 consists of 16 residues. The germline V and J ends were trimmed by 4 bases and 1 base, with 18 bases remaining between them. Germline loops: CDR1 SGHRS, CDR2 YFSETQ. The CDR3 loop reads CASSLGALDGSYEQYF. CDR3 coding DNA: TGCGCCAGCAGCCTTGGGGCCCTAGACGGATCCTACGAGCAGTACTTC. Looking up the rest from reference TRBV5-1 and TRBJ2-7 gives the full variable domain: KAGVTQTPRYLIKTRGQQVTLSCSPISGHRSVSWYQQTPGQGLQFLFEYFSETQRNKGNFPGRFSGRQFSNSRSEMNVSTLELGDSALYLCASSLGALDGSYEQYFGPGTRLTVT.

The chain is built from TRBV7-6 and TRBJ2-5; D possibly corresponds to TRBD2 (6 bases). Trimming pared 5 bases from V and 5 bases from J, leaving 24 bases between. CDR1 is SGHVS and CDR2 is FNYEAQ in the germline V gene. This CDR3 comprises 17 residues. Here the CDR3 DNA reads TGTGCCAGCAGCCGCCAAACCCGGTTGCGGGACGGGGAGACCCAGTACTTC. It encodes CASSRQTRLRDGETQYF.

The chain links TRBV5-1 to TRBJ1-4, with 7 positions matching TRBD1. This CDR3 is 15 amino acids long. V lost 4 bases, J lost 8 bases, and 11 bases stayed unmatched. CDR1 and CDR2 from the germline V gene are SGHRS and YFSETQ. The CDR3 nucleotides are TGCGCCAGCAGCCGACAGACAGGGACTGGGGAAAAACTGTTTTTT. Its protein is CASSRQTGTGEKLFF.

This chain joins TRBV7-2 and TRBJ2-1, with a tentative D call TRBD1 (6 bases). The CDR3 runs 15 residues. The V gene lost 2 bases and the J gene lost 2 bases, with 10 bases spanning the gap. Germline CDR1 and CDR2: SGHTA and FQGNSA. DNA for the CDR3: TGTGCCAGCAGCTTAAGGGGGAGCGCCTACAATGAGCAGTTCTTC. Amino acid sequence: CASSLRGSAYNEQFF.

V is TRBV5-4 and J is TRBJ2-3, with 9 nucleotides matching TRBD2. The J segment lost 3 bases and the V segment lost 1 base, leaving 6 bases of the junction unmatched. In germline, CDR1 is SGHNT, CDR2 YYREEE (reference sequence). This CDR3 is built from 16 residues. This CDR3 reads CASSLTTSGFTDTQYF. In nucleotides, the CDR3 is TGTGCCAGCAGCTTGACGACTAGCGGTTTTACAGATACGCAGTATTTT.

Only a few counts were recorded for this clone. This chain connects TRBV27 to TRBJ2-7; 9 positions agree with TRBD1. V trimming: 5 bases; J trimming: 3 bases; junction bases outside the gene matches: 8. This CDR3 region has 15 residues. Germline lookup yields CDR1 MNHEY and CDR2 SMNVEV (reference sequence). For the CDR3, the DNA is TGTGCCAGCAGTAAGTCTCCGGGACAGGGCTACGAGCAGTACTTC. Translating gives CASSKSPGQGYEQYF.

The chain links TRBV7-9 to TRBJ1-2; no reliable D call. Trimming stripped 5 bases from V and 6 bases from J, with 16 bases between. This CDR3 has 14 residues. CDR1 is SEHNR and CDR2 is FQNEAQ in the germline V gene (reference sequence). CDR3 in amino acids: CASSTTPFQDGYTF. The CDR3 DNA sequence: TGTGCCAGCAGCACGACACCCTTCCAAGATGGCTACACCTTC.

J is TRBJ1-2 and V is TRBV5-4; 11 bases are a match to TRBD1. Germline lookup yields CDR1 SGHNT and CDR2 YYREEE (reference sequence). This CDR3 is built from 16 residues. The V segment lost 4 bases and the J segment 4 bases; nucleotides outside the gene matches: 9. The CDR3 bases are TGTGCCAGCAGCACTCCTCCGGGACAGGGGGTCTATGGCTACACCTTC. It yields the protein CASSTPPGQGVYGYTF.

A single count supports this clone. This chain connects TRBV6-1 to TRBJ1-1; D remains unclear. The CDR3 length is 14 residues. V dropped 1 base and J dropped 4 bases, with 10 bases sitting between them. The V gene's germline CDR1 is MNHNS and CDR2 SASEGT. The CDR3 nucleotides read TGTGCCAGCAGTGAAGGACAAGAAGGCACTGAAGCTTTCTTT. It encodes CASSEGQEGTEAFF.

The count of this clone is one. This sequence joins TRBV18 and TRBJ2-7; 9 nucleotides agree with TRBD2. CDR1 and CDR2 from the germline V gene are KGHSH and LQKENI. The length of the CDR3 is 14 residues. J gave up 0 bases and V 4 bases, and 1 base lay outside the gene matches. CDR3 coding DNA: TGTGCCAGCTCACTTAGCGGGAGCTCCTACGAGCAGTACTTC. Translating it yields CASSLSGSSYEQYF.

This sequence joins TRBV5-1 and TRBJ2-1; 8 bases align to TRBD2. Losses at the gene ends were 3 bases for V and 9 bases for J; bases not matched to a gene: 5. CDR3 size: 13 residues. The germline gives CDR1 SGHRS, CDR2 YFSETQ. The CDR3 loop reads CASSSGGAFEQFF. In nucleotides, the CDR3 is TGCGCCAGCAGCTCCGGGGGGGCTTTTGAGCAGTTCTTC.

In this sample, this clone turned up a few times. This chain uses TRBV5-1 with TRBJ1-1; TRBD1 is a possible D gene (5 bases). CDR3 size: 13 residues. The germline CDR1 and CDR2 sequences are SGHRS and YFSETQ. Trimming left V 4 bases short and J 5 bases short, with 12 bases between. The CDR3 is CASSRGINTEAFF. The CDR3 DNA is TGCGCCAGCAGCCGGGGGATTAATACTGAAGCTTTCTTT.

The count of this clone is one. CDR3 in amino acids: CASSERRGTSSTDTQYF. The CDR3 nucleotides are TGTGCCAGCAGTGAAAGGCGGGGGACCTCTAGCACAGATACGCAGTATTTT. The chain employs TRBV6-1 and TRBJ2-3, with 7 bases lining up with TRBD2. The V and J ends lost 2 bases and 0 bases, in that order; junction bases with no gene match: 8. The CDR3 has 17 amino acids. CDR1 is MNHNS, CDR2 SASEGT, per germline.

The chain recombines TRBV28 with TRBJ1-1; D remains unclear. V lost 8 bases and J 5 bases, leaving 9 bases between the germline ends. Germline V CDR1 and CDR2: MDHEN, SYDVKM. This CDR3 contains 11 residues. The CDR3 region has the DNA TGTGCCAGCGGAGGGTGGACTGAAGCTTTCTTT. It specifies CASGGWTEAFF.

V gene TRBV2 combines with J gene TRBJ1-4; 7 nucleotides agree with TRBD1. Germline lookup yields CDR1 SNHLY and CDR2 FYNNEI. V dropped 7 bases and J dropped 6; count of bases not matched to a gene: 2. The length of the CDR3 is 12 residues. The CDR3 reads CASMGTDEKLFF. DNA of the CDR3: TGTGCCAGCATGGGGACAGATGAAAAACTGTTTTTT.

The V call is TRBV19, the J call TRBJ1-2; tentative D call: TRBD1 (6 bases). Germline-derived CDR1 and CDR2 are LNHDA and SQIVND (reference sequence). CDR3 length: 14 residues. V lost 7 bases to trimming and J lost 0 bases, with 12 bases between them. CDR3 sequence reads: CASTNGQPNYGYTF. The CDR3 DNA reads as TGTGCCAGTACAAACGGACAGCCTAACTATGGCTACACCTTC. Filled out from reference TRBV19 and TRBJ1-2, the complete variable domain reads DGGITQSPKYLFRKEGQNVTLSCEQNLNHDAMYWYRQDPGQGLRLIYYSQIVNDFQKGDIAEGYSVSREKKESFPLTVTSAQKNPTAFYLCASTNGQPNYGYTFGSGTRLTVV.

The sample holds one count of this clone. The gene calls are TRBV19 and TRBJ2-5; D is unclear. Germline loops: CDR1 LNHDA, CDR2 SQIVND (reference sequence). The V end was cut by 2 bases, the J end by 0 bases, with 4 bases between. This CDR3 has 13 residues. DNA for the CDR3: TGTGCCAGTAGTATAACGGACCAAGAGACCCAGTACTTC. Translating it yields CASSITDQETQYF. The whole variable domain, filled in from reference TRBV19 and TRBJ2-5, reads DGGITQSPKYLFRKEGQNVTLSCEQNLNHDAMYWYRQDPGQGLRLIYYSQIVNDFQKGDIAEGYSVSREKKESFPLTVTSAQKNPTAFYLCASSITDQETQYFGPGTRLLVL.

The chain links TRBV2 to TRBJ1-1; D is uncertain. Trimming cost V 8 bases and J 1 base, with 8 bases left between them. The V gene's germline CDR1 is SNHLY and CDR2 FYNNEI. CDR3 length: 12 residues. The chain's CDR3 is CASRASNTEAFF. CDR3 DNA sequence: TGTGCCAGCCGAGCCTCGAACACTGAAGCTTTCTTT. Combining the CDR3 with reference TRBV2 and TRBJ1-1 gives the whole variable domain EPEVTQTPSHQVTQMGQEVILRCVPISNHLYFYWYRQILGQKVEFLVSFYNNEISEKSEIFDDQFSVERPDGSNFTLKIRSTKLEDSAMYFCASRASNTEAFFGQGTRLTVV.

The chain carries TRBV29-1 and TRBJ1-2, with TRBD1 as a possible D gene (5 bases). V lost 4 bases and J 8 bases, leaving 17 bases between the germline ends. Germline CDR1 SQVTM, CDR2 ANQGSEA. This CDR3 region has 13 residues. The CDR3 coding sequence is TGCAGCGTTGGTGGATTTAGGGGTTACGGCTACACCTTC. As protein: CSVGGFRGYGYTF.

The chain uses TRBV11-3 and TRBJ2-1, with D unresolved. The CDR3 is 15 residues long. The ends were cut back, 5 bases at V and 2 bases at J, with 13 bases in the middle. Germline V lookup: CDR1 SGHNT, CDR2 YENEEA. This CDR3 is CASSAFSAAYNEQFF. CDR3 bases: TGTGCCAGCAGCGCCTTTTCCGCGGCCTACAATGAGCAGTTCTTC.

The chain is built from TRBV6-7 and TRBJ2-6; 8 bases align to TRBD2. TRBV6-7 is an ORF for which the function is uncertain. J gave up 1 base and V 8 bases, and 13 bases lay outside the gene matches. The CDR3 is 18 residues long. Here the CDR3 reads CASRETGTRDSGANVLTF. For the CDR3, the DNA is TGTGCCAGCCGAGAGACCGGGACTAGGGATTCTGGGGCCAACGTCCTGACTTTC.

The chain uses TRBV6-5 and TRBJ1-4; weak D call: TRBD1 (5 bases). V lost 7 bases and J 4 bases, leaving 13 bases between the germline ends. CDR1 and CDR2 from the germline V gene are MNHEY and SVGAGI. The CDR3 has 14 amino acids. CDR3 nucleotide sequence: TGTGCCAGCACCGGGGGGGACCTTAATGAAAAACTGTTTTTT. Its protein product is CASTGGDLNEKLFF.

The chain couples TRBV5-8 to TRBJ1-6; D is undetermined. V lost 2 bases, J lost 7 bases, and 4 bases lay in between. In germline, CDR1 is SGHTS, CDR2 YDEGEE. The CDR3 sequence is 12 residues long. The CDR3 loop is CASSFRNSPLHF. CDR3 in DNA: TGTGCCAGCAGCTTCAGAAATTCACCCCTCCACTTT.

This chain connects TRBV4-1 to TRBJ1-4; TRBD1 aligns across 9 bases. The CDR3 contains 20 residues. V lost 2 bases and J lost 3; bases outside the gene matches: 16. Per germline, CDR1 MGHRA and CDR2 YSYEKL. The CDR3 loop reads CASSQHPPGTGTKSNEKLFF. CDR3 in DNA: TGCGCCAGCAGCCAACACCCACCCGGGACAGGGACGAAGTCTAATGAAAAACTGTTTTTT.